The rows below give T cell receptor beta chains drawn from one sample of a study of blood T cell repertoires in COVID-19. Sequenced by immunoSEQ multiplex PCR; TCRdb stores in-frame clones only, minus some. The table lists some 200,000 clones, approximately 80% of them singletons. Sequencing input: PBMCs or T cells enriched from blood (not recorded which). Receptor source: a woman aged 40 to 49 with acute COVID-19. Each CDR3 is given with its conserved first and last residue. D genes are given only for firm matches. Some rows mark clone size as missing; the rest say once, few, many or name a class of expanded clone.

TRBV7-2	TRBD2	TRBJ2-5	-	TGTGCCAGCAGCGCCCCGCGGGGGGGGGAGACCCAGTACTTC	CASSAPRGGETQYF
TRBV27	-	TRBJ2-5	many	TGTGCCAGCAGTGTGGACAGTTACCAAGAGACCCAGTACTTC	CASSVDSYQETQYF
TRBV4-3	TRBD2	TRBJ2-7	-	TGCGCCAGCAGCCAAGATTTTGCGGGAGTAAGGGCCGACGAGCAGTACTTC	CASSQDFAGVRADEQYF
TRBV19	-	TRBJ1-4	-	TGTGCCAGTAGTCCCCCCCTCGGGAGACAAGTAAAACTGTTTTTT	CASSPPLGRQVKLFF
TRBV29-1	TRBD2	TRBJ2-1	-	TGCAGCGTCGGCCAACTAGCGGGGGGGCCAGACCCTGAGCAGTTCTTC	CSVGQLAGGPDPEQFF
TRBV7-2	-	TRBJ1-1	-	TGTGCCAGCAGCTTAGCGGCGGGGTCGAACACTGAAGCTTTCTTT	CASSLAAGSNTEAFF
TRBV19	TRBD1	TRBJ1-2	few	TGTGCCAGTAGTACCTCAAGGGGACAGGGAACGGACTATGGCTACACCTTC	CASSTSRGQGTDYGYTF
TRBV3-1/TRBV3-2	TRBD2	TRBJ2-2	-	TGTGCCAGCAGCCCGAAGAGCCCGGGACTAGCGAACACCGGGGAGCTGTTTTTT	CASSPKSPGLANTGELFF
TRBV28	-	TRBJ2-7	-	TGTGCCAGCAGTTTCAACAGGGCCCCCTACGAGCAGTACTTC	CASSFNRAPYEQYF
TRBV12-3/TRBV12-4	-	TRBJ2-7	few	TGTGCCAGCCGATCTAGGGAGGGGGACGAGCAGTACTTC	CASRSREGDEQYF
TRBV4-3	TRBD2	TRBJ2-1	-	TGCGCCAGCAGCCAAACCCTGATAGCGGGAGGCCTGGCCCACAATGAGCAGTTCTTC	CASSQTLIAGGLAHNEQFF
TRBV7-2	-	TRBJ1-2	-	TGTGCCAGCAGCTTAGCCGATGCGGGAGGGAATGGCTACACCTTC	CASSLADAGGNGYTF
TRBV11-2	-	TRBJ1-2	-	TGTGCCAGCAGCTTAGGCGAATGGGGCTACACCTTC	CASSLGEWGYTF
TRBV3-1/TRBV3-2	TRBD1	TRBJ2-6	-	TGTGCCAGCAGCCAGGGAACCGGGACAGCTTCCTCTGGGGCCAACGTCCTGACTTTC	CASSQGTGTASSGANVLTF
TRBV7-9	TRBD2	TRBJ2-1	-	TGTGCCAGCAGCTTACTAGCGGCGACCGAGCAGTTCTTC	CASSLLAATEQFF
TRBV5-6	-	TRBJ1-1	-	TGTGCCAGCAGCTTGGGGGGGCCGATCACTCAAGCTTTCTTT	CASSLGGPITQAFF